This TCR beta chain comes out of a study of lymphopenia after photon versus proton radiotherapy. Clones were read by immunoSEQ multiplex PCR, and TCRdb kept only the in-frame ones, dropping some. There are some 30,000 clones in the sample; about 93% occur only once, and less than 0.75% lies in the top ten. Germline lookup yields CDR1 ENHRY and CDR2 SYGVKD. V lost 2 bases to trimming and J lost 4 bases, with 11 bases between them. The CDR3 loop spans 14 amino acids. Material: peripheral blood, obtained from a patient treated with photon-based radiotherapy. This TCR came from a woman in her fifties or sixties with cholangiocarcinoma. This chain links TRBV10-3 with TRBJ1-2, with D maybe TRBD1 (6 bases). In nucleotides, the CDR3 is TGTGCCATCAGTGAGGCAGGGGTGGCCTATGGCTACACCTTC. Translated, it gives CAISEAGVAYGYTF.